Listed below are T cell receptor beta chains from one sample, sequenced in a study of OX40 agonist ivuxolimab in advanced cancers. The protocol was immunoSEQ multiplex PCR, while the TCRdb copy is restricted to in-frame clones and leaves out a portion. The repertoire holds fewer than 100,000 clones, around 86% seen once, with 2% in the top ten. This specimen consisted of CD4+ or CD8+ T cells sorted from blood, obtained in a trial of the OX40 agonist ivuxolimab. These receptors originate from an adult with an advanced solid tumor such as melanoma, head and neck, liver or kidney cancer. Each CDR3 is given with its conserved first and last residue. Each record gives: D gene, clone size, V gene, J gene, CDR3 protein, CDR3 DNA. A D gene is named only where the DNA matches it firmly. The listing skips clone size in some rows; elsewhere it reads once, few, many or a size class.

TRBD2	NA	TRBV7-9	TRBJ2-1	CASSLLRGGKSSYNEQFF	TGTGCCAGCAGCTTATTGCGGGGGGGCAAATCATCCTACAATGAGCAGTTCTTC
NA	NA	TRBV15	TRBJ2-3	CATSRGRTHTDTQYF	TGTGCCACCAGCAGAGGGCGGACCCACACAGATACGCAGTATTTT
NA	NA	TRBV19	TRBJ2-7	CASSSPGRADEQYF	TGTGCCAGTAGTTCACCGGGCAGGGCCGACGAGCAGTACTTC
NA	NA	TRBV4-1	TRBJ2-5	CASSRGFSTQRETQYF	TGCGCCAGCAGCCGGGGCTTTTCGACCCAAAGGGAGACCCAGTACTTC
NA	NA	TRBV2	TRBJ2-7	CASSSSLGEQYF	TGTGCCAGCAGTAGCTCTCTCGGCGAGCAGTACTTC
NA	NA	TRBV5-4	TRBJ2-5	CASSLEAGAQETQYF	TGTGCCAGCAGCTTGGAAGCAGGGGCCCAAGAGACCCAGTACTTC
NA	NA	TRBV7-2	TRBJ2-3	CASSLVSTDTQYF	TGTGCCAGCAGCTTAGTTTCCACAGATACGCAGTATTTT
TRBD1	NA	TRBV7-7	TRBJ1-1	CASSRDRDTEAFF	TGTGCTAGCAGTCGGGACAGGGATACTGAAGCTTTCTTT
NA	NA	TRBV7-2	TRBJ2-7	CASSLAFIRSNYYEQYF	TGTGCCAGCAGCTTAGCATTTATTAGAAGCAATTACTACGAGCAGTACTTC
TRBD1	few	TRBV7-2	TRBJ2-7	CASSPGAQGAGEQYF	TGTGCCAGCAGCCCAGGGGCACAGGGGGCAGGAGAGCAGTACTTC
NA	NA	TRBV9	TRBJ1-2	CASSVVGGVGYTF	TGTGCCAGCAGCGTAGTGGGGGGAGTAGGCTACACCTTC
NA	NA	TRBV12-5	TRBJ2-1	CASGSYDTFIYNEQFF	TGTGCTAGTGGTTCTTACGACACCTTCATCTACAATGAGCAGTTCTTC
TRBD1	NA	TRBV7-9	TRBJ1-1	CASSAHGQGKGTEAFF	TGTGCCAGCAGCGCCCACGGACAGGGGAAGGGAACTGAAGCTTTCTTT
NA	NA	TRBV5-1	TRBJ2-1	CASSLVGGSYNEQFF	TGCGCCAGCAGCTTGGTGGGGGGCTCCTACAATGAGCAGTTCTTC
NA	NA	TRBV6-1	TRBJ2-7	CASSVEDSTYEQYF	TGTGCCAGCAGTGTGGAGGATTCCACCTACGAGCAGTACTTC
NA	NA	TRBV5-4	TRBJ2-1	CASSFRGAIYNEQFF	TGTGCCAGCAGCTTCCGGGGGGCAATTTACAATGAGCAGTTCTTC
NA	NA	TRBV28	TRBJ1-1	CASTTGGGHLNTEAFF	TGTGCCAGCACTACTGGGGGGGGTCATTTGAACACTGAAGCTTTCTTT